The 8 T cell receptor beta chains in this list originate from one sample, sequenced in a study of shared T cell receptors in the human thymus. Sequencing used immunoSEQ multiplex PCR; TCRdb keeps in-frame clones, though not all of them. Here the sample spans about 380,000 clones, about 95% being singletons. Sequencing was carried out using thymocytes. The receptors were sampled from a human donor.

The V gene is TRBV15, the J gene TRBJ1-4, with D unclear. This CDR3 has 15 amino acids. V shed 1 base and J shed 8 bases, with 14 bases lying between them. Per germline, CDR1 LNHNV and CDR2 YYDKDF (reference sequence). CDR3 bases: TGTGCCACCAGCAGAGTGGGCCCAAGCGGGGAAAAACTGTTTTTT. This translates into CATSRVGPSGEKLFF.

This chain joins TRBV18 and TRBJ2-1; no clear D. The CDR3 contains 11 residues. Germline values: CDR1 KGHSH, CDR2 LQKENI. The V and J ends lost 5 bases and 6 bases respectively, with 5 bases between them. The CDR3 nucleotides read TGTGCCAGCTCAATCAGCAATGAGCAGTTCTTC. Residues: CASSISNEQFF.

This chain links TRBV19 with TRBJ1-5, with a possible D match to TRBD1 (5 bases). Germline V gene lookup returns CDR1 LNHDA and CDR2 SQIVND (reference sequence). The CDR3 contains 15 residues. V lost 1 base to trimming and J lost 1 base, with 8 bases between them. CDR3 amino acids: CASSIGTLSNQPQHF. CDR3 sequence (DNA): TGTGCCAGTAGTATAGGGACACTGAGCAATCAGCCCCAGCATTTT.

This clone came up once. The rearrangement links TRBV21-1 to TRBJ2-2; the DNA was not compared with TRBD2, the D call given in the table. TRBV21-1 is given as a pseudogene. The CDR3 has 15 amino acids. DNA of the CDR3: TGTGCCAGCCCTCGAGGGCGGGAGGGCACCGGGGAGCTGTTTTTT. Translated, it gives CASPRGREGTGELFF.

The chain has TRBV5-5 and TRBJ1-1; 7 nucleotides match TRBD1. Germline assignment: CDR1 SGHKS and CDR2 YYEKEE (reference sequence). This CDR3 is 16 amino acids long. J was trimmed by 5 bases and V by 6 bases; bases with no gene match: 16. The chain's CDR3 is CASKFNPTQGVTEAFF. CDR3 DNA: TGTGCCAGCAAATTCAACCCCACCCAGGGGGTGACTGAAGCTTTCTTT.

This chain links TRBV5-4 with TRBJ1-2, with 10 bases aligning to TRBD1. CDR1 is SGHNT and CDR2 is YYREEE in the germline V gene (reference sequence). The V and J ends lost 4 bases and 4 bases, in that order; junction bases with no gene match: 13. The CDR3 totals 17 residues. CDR3 DNA: TGTGCCAGCAGCGGGACAGGGGCCAAGGGGCCTTCCTATGGCTACACCTTC. It is translated as CASSGTGAKGPSYGYTF.

V and J are TRBV27 and TRBJ2-1; 7 nucleotides align to TRBD1. J gave up 11 bases and V 6 bases, and 13 bases lay outside the gene matches. This CDR3 is built from 14 residues. Germline V lookup: CDR1 MNHEY, CDR2 SMNVEV (reference sequence). The CDR3 region is CASRTLGQAGKQFF. For the CDR3, the DNA is TGTGCCAGCAGAACCCTTGGACAGGCTGGTAAGCAGTTCTTC.

This clone was detected once. This chain joins TRBV7-9 and TRBJ2-4; a weak D match, TRBD1 (6 bases). V gave up 2 bases and J gave up 7 bases, with 15 bases separating them. Germline CDR1 reads SEHNR; CDR2 reads FQNEAQ (reference sequence). This CDR3 region has 15 residues. CDR3 residues: CASSLSRDKWNIQYF. The DNA of the CDR3 is TGTGCCAGCAGCTTAAGTAGGGACAAGTGGAACATTCAGTACTTC.